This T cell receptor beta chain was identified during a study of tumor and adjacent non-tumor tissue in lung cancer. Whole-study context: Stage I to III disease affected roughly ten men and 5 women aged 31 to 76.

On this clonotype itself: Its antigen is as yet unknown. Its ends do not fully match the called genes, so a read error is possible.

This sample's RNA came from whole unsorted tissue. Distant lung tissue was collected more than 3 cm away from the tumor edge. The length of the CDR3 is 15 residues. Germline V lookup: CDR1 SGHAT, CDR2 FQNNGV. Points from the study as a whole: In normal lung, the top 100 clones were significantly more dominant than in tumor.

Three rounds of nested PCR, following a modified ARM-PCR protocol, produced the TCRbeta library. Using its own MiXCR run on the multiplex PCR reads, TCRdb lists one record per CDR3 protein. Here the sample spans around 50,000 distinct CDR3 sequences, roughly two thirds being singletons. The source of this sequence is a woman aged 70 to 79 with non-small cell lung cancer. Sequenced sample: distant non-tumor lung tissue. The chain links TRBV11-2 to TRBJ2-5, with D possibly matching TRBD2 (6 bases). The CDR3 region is CASSVGSGLMWTHCF. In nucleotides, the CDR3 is TGTGCCAGCAGCGTCGGGAGCGGCCTCATGTGGACCCACTGCTTC.